One and the same sample provided the 4 T cell receptor beta chains below, sequenced in a study of T cell clonality in common variable immunodeficiency. Sequencing was performed with immunoSEQ multiplex PCR; in TCRdb, only in-frame clones are kept and a portion is missing. The record shows more than 55,000 clones for this sample, with no singletons present. The source material was peripheral blood mononuclear cells. The receptors were gathered from a person aged 18-70 years in good health.

The sample holds many counts of this clone. The read stops 3 residues short of the end of the CDR3; the missing end is completed from the germline J gene. The chain joins TRBV7-2 to TRBJ2-3, with D uncertain. CDR1 and CDR2 (germline): SGHTA, FQGNSA. The CDR3 is 13 residues long. The sequenced CDR3 bases are TGTGCCAGCAGTTTGCGGTCGGAAGAGACG. The encoded protein is CASSLRSEET. The whole CDR3 sequence reads CASSLRSEETQYF. The full variable domain, in which reference TRBV7-2 and TRBJ2-3 provide the parts outside the CDR3, is GAGVSQSPSNKVTEKGKDVELRCDPISGHTALYWYRQSLGQGLEFLIYFQGNSAPDKSGLPSDRFSAERTGGSVSTLTIQRTQQEDSAVYLCASSLRSEETQYFGPGTRLTVL.

This clone appeared a few times. The CDR3 end lies 3 residues beyond the end of the read and is filled in from the germline J gene. The chain recombines TRBV5-1 with TRBJ1-2; D might be TRBD1 (6 bases). CDR1 and CDR2 (germline): SGHRS, YFSETQ. This CDR3 has 15 residues. CDR3 protein: CASSYSGGAEETYTF. The sequenced CDR3 bases are TGCGCCAGCAGTTATAGCGGGGGGGCGGAGGAGACC. Full variable domain (remainder filled in from reference TRBV5-1 and TRBJ1-2): KAGVTQTPRYLIKTRGQQVTLSCSPISGHRSVSWYQQTPGQGLQFLFEYFSETQRNKGNFPGRFSGRQFSNSRSEMNVSTLELGDSALYLCASSYSGGAEETYTFGSGTRLTVV.

This clone was seen at least ten times. The read falls 3 residues short of the CDR3 end, and the missing part is taken from the germline J gene. V is TRBV9 and J is TRBJ2-1; 8 bases fit TRBD2. The germline CDR1 and CDR2 sequences are SGDLS and YYNGEE. CDR3 length: 16 residues. Trimming removed 2 bases from V and 5 bases from J; junction bases left unmatched: 9. The CDR3 sequence is CASSVHGGGRDNEQFF. The CDR3 bases that were read are TGTGCCAGCAGCGTCCACGGGGGGGGGAGAGACAATGAG.

This clone was found many times. From the germline J gene comes the end of the CDR3, since the read stops 3 residues before it. This chain uses TRBV7-6 with TRBJ1-1; 7 bases fit TRBD1. V lost 5 bases, J lost 3 bases, and 12 bases stayed unmatched. CDR1 is SGHVS and CDR2 is FNYEAQ in the germline V gene. This CDR3 is built from 16 residues. The DNA read from the CDR3 is TGTGCCAGCAGCGCAGAGACAGGGTTGTTTTACACTGAA. Its translation: CASSAETGLFYTE. The CDR3 in full is CASSAETGLFYTEAFF.